The 20 T cell receptor beta chains below were found in one sample sequenced in a study of blood T cell repertoires in COVID-19. Profiling relied on immunoSEQ multiplex PCR, and the TCRdb table lists in-frame clones only, not all of them. Of some 200,000 clones listed, around 89% are singletons. Sequenced input: PBMCs or T cells enriched from blood (not recorded which). The receptors come from a woman under 30 in a cohort exposed to, infected with or recovered from COVID-19 (not recorded which).

This clone appeared a few times. The CDR3 loop is CASSWLNGYTF. The CDR3 nucleotides read TGTGCCAGCAGTTGGCTTAATGGCTACACCTTC. The V call is TRBV25-1, the J call TRBJ1-2, with D unclear. Germline CDR1 and CDR2: MGHDK and SYGVNS. This CDR3 has 11 amino acids. V lost 5 bases to trimming and J lost 6 bases, with 7 bases between them.

The chain couples TRBV7-9 to TRBJ2-5; TRBD2 might be the D (6 bases). The CDR3 loop spans 14 amino acids. Trimming left V 4 bases short and J 4 bases short, with 13 bases between. Germline V gene lookup returns CDR1 SEHNR and CDR2 FQNEAQ (reference sequence). This chain's CDR3 is CASSSSVRGETQYF. As DNA, the CDR3 is TGTGCCAGCAGCTCTAGCGTCCGGGGAGAGACCCAGTACTTC.

This chain joins TRBV5-1 and TRBJ1-2; TRBD1 matches 12 bases. Trimming at V came to 4 bases and at J to 0 bases, leaving 4 bases not matched to a gene. The germline V gene has CDR1 SGHRS and CDR2 YFSETQ. This CDR3 spans 16 amino acids. The CDR3 DNA follows: TGCGCCAGCAGCAGGGACAGGGGGCGTTCTAACTATGGCTACACCTTC. Amino acids: CASSRDRGRSNYGYTF.

This clone appeared many times. The junction and the germline gene differ at one end; a read error may be behind it. This chain connects TRBV2 to TRBJ2-1; perhaps TRBD2 as D (6 bases). Germline loops: CDR1 SNHLY, CDR2 FYNNEI. This CDR3 has 14 amino acids. The CDR3 loop is CASNNRDSHNEQFF. CDR3 DNA sequence: TGTGCCAGCAACAACCGGGACTCCCACAATGAGCAGTTCTTC.

The DNA for the CDR3 is TGTGCCAGCAGCTCGACACCGGCGGGCACTGAAGCTTTCTTT. Translation: CASSSTPAGTEAFF. The chain combines TRBV9 with TRBJ1-1; D is ambiguous. Germline assignment: CDR1 SGDLS and CDR2 YYNGEE. The CDR3 is 14 residues long. The ends were cut back, 4 bases at V and 4 bases at J, with 14 bases in the middle.

V gene TRBV9 combines with J gene TRBJ2-1; D is perhaps TRBD2 (8 bases). Trimming took 0 bases from V and 3 from J, leaving 19 bases between them. Looked up from germline, CDR1 is SGDLS and CDR2 is YYNGEE. The CDR3 runs to 18 residues. In DNA, the CDR3 is TGTGCCAGCAGCGTAGCTGCGAGGGGGCTAGCGGGCTACAATGAGCAGTTCTTC. Residues: CASSVAARGLAGYNEQFF.

In its sample, this clone was seen once. The rearrangement links TRBV5-6 to TRBJ2-2; 14 bases map to TRBD2. This CDR3 contains 18 residues. Trimming removed 5 bases from V and 5 bases from J; junction bases left unmatched: 11. The germline CDR1 and CDR2 sequences are SGHDT and YYEEEE. The CDR3 sequence: CASSIVRLAGGPTGELFF. The CDR3, as DNA: TGTGCCAGCAGTATCGTAAGACTAGCGGGGGGGCCGACCGGGGAGCTGTTTTTT.

This clone was seen more than once but under ten times. The chain joins TRBV7-6 to TRBJ2-7, with 13 bases lining up with TRBD2. The germline V gene encodes CDR1 SGHVS and CDR2 FNYEAQ. Unmatched junction bases numbered 14, after V lost 5 bases and J lost 7 bases. The length of the CDR3 is 17 residues. The CDR3 nucleotides read TGTGCCAGCAGCCCTACCCCCGGGACTAGCGGGACACATGAGCAGTACTTC. This translates into CASSPTPGTSGTHEQYF.

The genes are TRBV19 and TRBJ1-1; perhaps TRBD1 as D (6 bases). Germline V gives CDR1 LNHDA, CDR2 SQIVND (reference sequence). V was shortened by 5 bases and J by 3 bases, with 13 bases between the two germline ends. The CDR3 is made up of 14 amino acids. For the CDR3, the DNA is TGTGCCAGTAGTGTGCGGACAGCTTACACTGAAGCTTTCTTT. Translated, it gives CASSVRTAYTEAFF.

The gene calls are TRBV7-9 and TRBJ1-2; D remains unclear. V was shortened by 2 bases and J by 2 bases, with 6 bases between the two germline ends. CDR3 length equals 13 residues. CDR1 is SEHNR and CDR2 is FQNEAQ in the germline V gene (reference sequence). CDR3 region: CASSLFGNYGYTF. Written as DNA, the CDR3 is TGTGCCAGCAGCTTATTCGGGAACTATGGCTACACCTTC. The variable domain in full, with the rest retrieved from reference TRBV7-9 and TRBJ1-2, is DTGVSQNPRHKITKRGQNVTFRCDPISEHNRLYWYRQTLGQGPEFLTYFQNEAQLEKSRLLSDRFSAERPKGSFSTLEIQRTEQGDSAMYLCASSLFGNYGYTFGSGTRLTVV.

In regard to this clone: Other DNA sequences in this sample translate to the same CDR3. This chain joins TRBV2 and TRBJ1-5, with TRBD1 matching 9 bases. Germline assignment: CDR1 SNHLY and CDR2 FYNNEI. V shed 4 bases, J shed 5 bases, and the junction held 0 bases outside the gene matches. This CDR3 region has 13 residues. The DNA for the CDR3 is TGTGCCAGCAGTGGGACAGGGGATCAGCCCCAGCATTTT. Residues: CASSGTGDQPQHF.

This clone has only a few counts. J is TRBJ2-1 and V is TRBV2; TRBD2 aligns across 8 bases. With 4 bases clipped from V and 9 bases from J, the junction kept 5 bases outside the gene matches. CDR3 length: 13 amino acids. Germline CDR1 is SNHLY and CDR2 is FYNNEI. The CDR3 spells CASSVGRAGEQFF. The DNA of the CDR3 is TGTGCCAGCAGTGTCGGGAGGGCTGGTGAGCAGTTCTTC. The full variable domain, completed using reference TRBV2 and TRBJ2-1, is EPEVTQTPSHQVTQMGQEVILRCVPISNHLYFYWYRQILGQKVEFLVSFYNNEISEKSEIFDDQFSVERPDGSNFTLKIRSTKLEDSAMYFCASSVGRAGEQFFGPGTRLTVL.

The chain uses TRBV12-5 and TRBJ1-2; D might be TRBD1 (6 bases). Looked up from germline, CDR1 is LGHNT and CDR2 is FRNRAP. The CDR3 spans 16 residues. V was shortened by 0 bases and J by 11 bases, with 22 bases between the two germline ends. The CDR3 nucleotides are TGTGCTAGTGGTTTGGTCCACAGGGAATTGGGGGATAGGTACACCTTC. It encodes CASGLVHRELGDRYTF.

This clone was picked up a small number of times. The chain combines TRBV30 with TRBJ1-2; 9 nucleotides agree with TRBD1. Germline CDR1 GTSNPN, CDR2 SVGIG (reference sequence). The V and J ends lost 3 bases and 7 bases, in that order; junction bases with no gene match: 6. There are 13 residues in the CDR3. CDR3 coding DNA: TGTGCCTGGAGATGGGACAGGGCGGGTGGCTACACCTTC. Protein product: CAWRWDRAGGYTF.

Only one count was recorded for this clone. Compared with germline, one end of the junction differs, possibly owing to a read error. V and J are TRBV5-1 and TRBJ2-1; 10 bases agree with TRBD1. Germline V gives CDR1 SGHRS, CDR2 YFSETQ. The CDR3 totals 14 residues. CDR3 amino acids: CASSLGQGWPEQFF. CDR3 DNA: TGCGCCAGCAGTTTGGGACAGGGGTGGCCTGAGCAGTTCTTC.

The chain is built from TRBV19 and TRBJ1-4; 9 positions match TRBD1. This CDR3 has 14 residues. V trimming: 5 bases; J trimming: 7 bases; junction bases outside the gene matches: 5. Germline CDR1 reads LNHDA; CDR2 reads SQIVND (reference sequence). The CDR3 coding sequence is TGTGCCAGTAGTCTCCGGGACAGGGTTGAAAAACTGTTTTTT. It yields the protein CASSLRDRVEKLFF. Full variable domain (remainder filled in from reference TRBV19 and TRBJ1-4): DGGITQSPKYLFRKEGQNVTLSCEQNLNHDAMYWYRQDPGQGLRLIYYSQIVNDFQKGDIAEGYSVSREKKESFPLTVTSAQKNPTAFYLCASSLRDRVEKLFFGSGTQLSVL.

The gene calls are TRBV7-9 and TRBJ2-1, with 7 nucleotides matching TRBD1. Germline values: CDR1 SEHNR, CDR2 FQNEAQ (reference sequence). The CDR3 is 15 amino acids. The trim removed 7 bases at V and 9 bases at J, leaving 15 bases unmatched. Here the CDR3 DNA reads TGTGCCAGCACCCCTCCCGGGACCGCAGGGGGTGAGCAGTTCTTC. Encoded protein: CASTPPGTAGGEQFF.

This clone was seen a few times. The CDR3 sequence is CASSLERVTWGNQPQHF. CDR3 DNA: TGCGCCAGCAGCTTGGAGAGGGTAACCTGGGGCAATCAGCCCCAGCATTTT. V usage is TRBV5-1 and J usage is TRBJ1-5; unclear D gene. With 0 bases removed from V and 2 bases from J, the gap between germline ends came to 15 bases. This CDR3 region has 17 residues. Germline assignment: CDR1 SGHRS and CDR2 YFSETQ.

As regards this clone: Distinct nucleotide sequences in the sample also encode this CDR3. This rearrangement joins TRBV3-1 (or the pseudogene TRBV3-2) to TRBJ1-6; 9 positions match TRBD1. The germline V gene has CDR1 LGHDT and CDR2 YNNKEL (reference sequence). Germline trimming cut 3 bases from V and 6 bases from J; bases unmatched to any gene: 0. The CDR3 is 14 residues long. The CDR3 region is CASSQGQGNSPLHF. DNA for the CDR3: TGTGCCAGCAGCCAGGGACAGGGTAATTCACCCCTCCACTTT.

CDR3 protein: CASSQTETGSEKLFF. The CDR3 region has the DNA TGTGCCAGCAGCCAGACCGAAACAGGGAGTGAAAAACTGTTTTTT. The V and J genes are TRBV11-2 and TRBJ1-4; TRBD1 might be the D (6 bases). There are 15 residues in the CDR3. The germline CDR1 and CDR2 sequences are SGHAT and FQNNGV. The V end lost 5 bases, the J end lost 7 bases, and 17 bases lay between the germline ends. The complete variable domain, with remaining parts taken from reference TRBV11-2 and TRBJ1-4, reads EAGVAQSPRYKIIEKRQSVAFWCNPISGHATLYWYQQILGQGPKLLIQFQNNGVVDDSQLPKDRFSAERLKGVDSTLKIQPAKLEDSAVYLCASSQTETGSEKLFFGSGTQLSVL.